Below, one T cell receptor beta chain is given with its context. This sample was included in a study of blood T cell repertoires in COVID-19. At the level of the study: PBMCs, B-cell-depleted T cells, or T cells provided the cDNA or gDNA that made up the material.

The CDR3 extends over 13 amino acids. The V gene lost 3 bases and the J gene lost 6 bases, with 10 bases spanning the gap. Per germline, CDR1 SGDLS and CDR2 YYNGEE. Participant age was roughly 18 to 100 years, and participants resided in about two dozen US areas. Only in-frame clones appear in the TCRdb table, and some are missing; sequencing was by immunoSEQ multiplex PCR. The profile shows roughly 200,000 clones, about 88% of them singletons. The receptor was derived from a middle-aged woman in a cohort exposed to, infected with or recovered from COVID-19 (not recorded which). V is TRBV9 and J is TRBJ2-1; maybe TRBD2 (6 bases). The material sequenced was PBMCs or T cells enriched from blood (not recorded which). CDR3 bases: TGTGCCAGCAGCGCTCCGCGGGGCAATGAGCAGTTCTTC. This encodes CASSAPRGNEQFF.